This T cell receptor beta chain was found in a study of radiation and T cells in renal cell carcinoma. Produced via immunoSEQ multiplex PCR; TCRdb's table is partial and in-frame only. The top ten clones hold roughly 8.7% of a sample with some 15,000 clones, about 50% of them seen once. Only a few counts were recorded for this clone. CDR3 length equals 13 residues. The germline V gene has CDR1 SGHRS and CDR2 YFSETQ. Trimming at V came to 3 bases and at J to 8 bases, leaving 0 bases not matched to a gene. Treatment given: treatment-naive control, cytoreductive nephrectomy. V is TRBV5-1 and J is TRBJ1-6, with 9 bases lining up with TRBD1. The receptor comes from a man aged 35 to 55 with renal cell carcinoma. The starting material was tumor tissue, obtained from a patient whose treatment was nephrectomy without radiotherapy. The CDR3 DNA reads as TGCGCCAGCAGCTGGGACAGGGATTCACCCCTCCACTTT. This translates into CASSWDRDSPLHF. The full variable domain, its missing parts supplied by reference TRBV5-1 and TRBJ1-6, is KAGVTQTPRYLIKTRGQQVTLSCSPISGHRSVSWYQQTPGQGLQFLFEYFSETQRNKGNFPGRFSGRQFSNSRSEMNVSTLELGDSALYLCASSWDRDSPLHFGNGTRLTVT.